This TCR beta chain came from a study of cytomegalovirus exposure and HLA in healthy donors. The protocol was immunoSEQ multiplex PCR, while the TCRdb copy is restricted to in-frame clones and leaves out a portion. The profile shows 150,000 to 200,000 clones, roughly nine tenths of them singletons. With regard to this clone: Its antigen is not known.

The CDR3 extends over 16 amino acids. V lost 2 bases and J 3 bases, leaving 13 bases between the germline ends. Germline V lookup: CDR1 KGHSH, CDR2 LQKENI. Study observations and caveats: CMV antigen specificity of a few CMV-associated chains was confirmed in vitro. The dataset shows that most TCR sequences were rare, while some public TCRs occurred in many donors.

The gene calls are TRBV18 and TRBJ2-2; D might be TRBD1 (6 bases). The specimen was PBMCs. This TCR was sampled from a man aged 18 to 35 in good health and CMV-seropositive. The CDR3 region is CASSPSTGSYTGELFF. The CDR3 DNA sequence: TGTGCCAGCTCACCAAGCACAGGGTCGTACACCGGGGAGCTGTTTTTT.